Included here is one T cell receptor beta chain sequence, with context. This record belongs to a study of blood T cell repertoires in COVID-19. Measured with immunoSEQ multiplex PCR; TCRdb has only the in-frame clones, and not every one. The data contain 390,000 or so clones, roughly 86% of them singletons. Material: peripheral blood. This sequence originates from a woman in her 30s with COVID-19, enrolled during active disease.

Here the CDR3 DNA reads TGCGCCAGCAGCTTGGTTCCGGGACTTAGGGGAAACACCATATATTTT. Its protein product is CASSLVPGLRGNTIYF. J is TRBJ1-3 and V is TRBV5-1; the D gene is possibly TRBD1 (5 bases). Germline V gives CDR1 SGHRS, CDR2 YFSETQ. The CDR3 is 16 amino acids. Trimming removed 0 bases at V and 4 bases at J, with 14 bases between.